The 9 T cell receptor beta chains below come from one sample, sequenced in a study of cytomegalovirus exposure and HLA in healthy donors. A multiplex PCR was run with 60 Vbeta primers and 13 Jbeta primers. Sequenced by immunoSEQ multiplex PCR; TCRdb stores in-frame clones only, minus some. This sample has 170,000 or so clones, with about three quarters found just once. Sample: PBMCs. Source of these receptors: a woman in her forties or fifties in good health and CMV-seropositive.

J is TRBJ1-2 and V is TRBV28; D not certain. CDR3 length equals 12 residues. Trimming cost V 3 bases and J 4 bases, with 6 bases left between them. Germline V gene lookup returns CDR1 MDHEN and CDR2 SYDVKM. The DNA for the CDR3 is TGTGCCAGCAGTTTCGGACTCTATGGCTACACCTTC. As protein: CASSFGLYGYTF.

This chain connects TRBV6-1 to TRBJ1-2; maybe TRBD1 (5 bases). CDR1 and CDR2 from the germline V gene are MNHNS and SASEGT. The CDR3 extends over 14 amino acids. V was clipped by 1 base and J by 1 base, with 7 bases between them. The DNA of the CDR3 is TGTGCCAGCAGTGAAGTGGGGCTTAACTATGGCTACACCTTC. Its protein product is CASSEVGLNYGYTF.

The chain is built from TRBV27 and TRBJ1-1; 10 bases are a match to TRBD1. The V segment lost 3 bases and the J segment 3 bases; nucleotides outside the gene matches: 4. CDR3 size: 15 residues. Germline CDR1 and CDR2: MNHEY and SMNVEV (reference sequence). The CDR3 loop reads CASSLRDRGYTEAFF. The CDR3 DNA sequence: TGTGCCAGCAGTTTGCGGGACAGGGGATACACTGAAGCTTTCTTT.

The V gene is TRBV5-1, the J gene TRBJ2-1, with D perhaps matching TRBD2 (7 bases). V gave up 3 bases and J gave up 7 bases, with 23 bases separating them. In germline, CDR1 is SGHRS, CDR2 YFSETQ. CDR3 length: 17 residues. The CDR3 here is CASSSPPEGGADNEQFF. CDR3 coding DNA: TGCGCCAGCAGCTCGCCCCCTGAGGGGGGGGCGGATAATGAGCAGTTCTTC. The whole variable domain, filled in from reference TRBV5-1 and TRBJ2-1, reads KAGVTQTPRYLIKTRGQQVTLSCSPISGHRSVSWYQQTPGQGLQFLFEYFSETQRNKGNFPGRFSGRQFSNSRSEMNVSTLELGDSALYLCASSSPPEGGADNEQFFGPGTRLTVL.

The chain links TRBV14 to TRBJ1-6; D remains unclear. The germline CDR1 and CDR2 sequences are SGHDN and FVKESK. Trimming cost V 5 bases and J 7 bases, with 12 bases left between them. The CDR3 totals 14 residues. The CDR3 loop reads CASSRELRNSPLHF. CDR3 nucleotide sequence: TGTGCCAGCAGCAGGGAGCTGAGGAATTCACCCCTCCACTTT.

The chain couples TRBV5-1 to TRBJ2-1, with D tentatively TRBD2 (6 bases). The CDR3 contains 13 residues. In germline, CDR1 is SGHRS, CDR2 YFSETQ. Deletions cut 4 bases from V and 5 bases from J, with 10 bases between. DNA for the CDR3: TGCGCCAGCAGCCCTGCGGGGAACAATGAGCAGTTCTTC. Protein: CASSPAGNNEQFF. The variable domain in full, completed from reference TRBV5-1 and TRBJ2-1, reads KAGVTQTPRYLIKTRGQQVTLSCSPISGHRSVSWYQQTPGQGLQFLFEYFSETQRNKGNFPGRFSGRQFSNSRSEMNVSTLELGDSALYLCASSPAGNNEQFFGPGTRLTVL.

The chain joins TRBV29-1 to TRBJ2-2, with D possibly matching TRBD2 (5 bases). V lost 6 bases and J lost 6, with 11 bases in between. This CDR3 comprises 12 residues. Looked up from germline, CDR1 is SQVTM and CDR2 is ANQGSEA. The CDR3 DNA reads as TGCAGCGTCGGCCGGGGAGCCGGGGAGCTGTTTTTT. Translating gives CSVGRGAGELFF.

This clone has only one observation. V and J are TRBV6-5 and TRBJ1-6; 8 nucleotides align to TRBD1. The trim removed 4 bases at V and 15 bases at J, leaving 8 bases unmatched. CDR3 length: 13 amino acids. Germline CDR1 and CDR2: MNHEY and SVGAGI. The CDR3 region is CASSSSDRVYLHF. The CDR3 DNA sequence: TGTGCCAGCAGTTCATCGGACAGGGTGTACCTCCACTTT.

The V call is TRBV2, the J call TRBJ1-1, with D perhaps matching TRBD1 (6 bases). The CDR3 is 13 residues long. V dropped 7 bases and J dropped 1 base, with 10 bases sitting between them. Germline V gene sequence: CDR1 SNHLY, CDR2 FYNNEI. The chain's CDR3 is CASTGHPNTEAFF. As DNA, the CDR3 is TGTGCCAGCACGGGACACCCGAACACTGAAGCTTTCTTT.